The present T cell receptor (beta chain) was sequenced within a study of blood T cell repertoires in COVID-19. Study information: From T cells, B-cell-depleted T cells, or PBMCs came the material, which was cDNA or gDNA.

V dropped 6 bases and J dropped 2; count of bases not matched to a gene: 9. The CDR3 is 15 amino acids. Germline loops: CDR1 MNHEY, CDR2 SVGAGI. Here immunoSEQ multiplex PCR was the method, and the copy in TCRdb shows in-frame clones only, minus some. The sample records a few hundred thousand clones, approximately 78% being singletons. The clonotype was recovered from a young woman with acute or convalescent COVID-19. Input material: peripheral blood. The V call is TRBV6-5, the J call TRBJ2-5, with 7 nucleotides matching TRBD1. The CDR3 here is CASSQDRARQETQYF. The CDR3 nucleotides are TGTGCCAGCAGCCAAGACAGGGCCCGTCAAGAGACCCAGTACTTC.